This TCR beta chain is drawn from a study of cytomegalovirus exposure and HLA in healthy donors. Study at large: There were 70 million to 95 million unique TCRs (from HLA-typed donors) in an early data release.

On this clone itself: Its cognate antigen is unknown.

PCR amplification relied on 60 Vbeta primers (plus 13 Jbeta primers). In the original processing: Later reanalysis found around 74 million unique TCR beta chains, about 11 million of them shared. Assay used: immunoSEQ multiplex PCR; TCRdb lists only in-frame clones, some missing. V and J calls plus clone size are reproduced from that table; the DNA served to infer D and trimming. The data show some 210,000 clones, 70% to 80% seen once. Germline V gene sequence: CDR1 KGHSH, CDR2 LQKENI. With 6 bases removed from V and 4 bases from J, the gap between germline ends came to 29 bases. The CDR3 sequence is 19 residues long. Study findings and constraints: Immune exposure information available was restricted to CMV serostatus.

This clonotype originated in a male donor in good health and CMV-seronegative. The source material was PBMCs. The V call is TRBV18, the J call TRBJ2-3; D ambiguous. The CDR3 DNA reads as TGTGCCAGCTCTCCTCTCCCAGCCCGCGGTTCCTTACGCTCAGATACGCAGTATTTT. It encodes CASSPLPARGSLRSDTQYF. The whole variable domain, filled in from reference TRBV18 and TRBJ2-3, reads NAGVMQNPRHLVRRRGQEARLRCSPMKGHSHVYWYRQLPEEGLKFMVYLQKENIIDESGMPKERFSAEFPKEGPSILRIQQVVRGDSAAYFCASSPLPARGSLRSDTQYFGPGTRLTVL.